Sequencing of this T cell receptor beta chain was carried out in a study of CD8+ T cells in alopecia areata. Study-wide findings and caveats: Alphabeta T cells residing in normal skin are also sequenced in scalp samples. On tofacitinib, scalp clonality and expanded CD8+ clones among top 100 fell significantly. Scalp lesions, especially in alopecia totalis/universalis, had higher clonality than normal scalp.

RNA, once extracted, was reverse transcribed into cDNA for use as the sequencing template. TCRdb's table, derived via immunoSEQ multiplex PCR, lists solely in-frame clones and lacks some. The table includes about 180,000 clones, 51% detected once. The treatment: oral pan-JAK inhibitor, 5-10 mg twice daily. Collection of lesional scalp punch biopsies and peripheral blood was performed in alopecia areata patients. Trimming cost V 3 bases and J 7 bases, with 19 bases left between them. This CDR3 contains 14 residues. The germline V gene has CDR1 GTSNPN and CDR2 SVGIG (reference sequence). This clone was seen only a few times. Its target is unknown.

Source: CD8+ T cells sorted from blood, taken around week 54, from a patient treated with tofacitinib. This receptor was taken from a human donor with alopecia areata. The V call is TRBV30, the J call TRBJ2-7; D is possibly TRBD2 (6 bases). The CDR3 sequence: CAWRGDSRGREQYF. CDR3 DNA: TGTGCCTGGAGGGGTGACTCGCGGGGTAGGGAGCAGTACTTC.